Given below is one TCR beta chain in context. The antigen remains unidentified. The data were obtained in a study of Ad26.COV2.S vaccination and SARS-CoV-2 variants. Here immunoSEQ multiplex PCR was the method, and the copy in TCRdb shows in-frame clones only, minus some. Of 380,000 or so clones listed, 86% were seen once; the top ten hold over 8.5%. The study's findings and limits: Possibly, TCR breadth and depth analyses underestimated total T cell responses. Spike-specific responses of CD8+ and CD4+ T cells were reported to display substantial breadth after vaccination. Placebo recipients trailed vaccine recipients in spike-specific TCR breadth.

V lost 10 bases and J lost 2, with 14 bases in between. The CDR3 is made up of 14 amino acids. Germline V lookup: CDR1 MDHEN, CDR2 SYDVKM. Treatment denoted: 15 to 20 received Ad26.COV2.S at low or high dose, single or two shots; five or six received placebo; per-sample allocation not given. Collection of the samples took place on day 63 after the first injection of vaccine or placebo. Adults aged 18-55 years in Boston included the donor. This chain uses TRBV28 with TRBJ2-2; D is uncertain. This receptor was obtained from a person between 18 and 65 years old who received the Ad26.COV2.S COVID-19 vaccine or a placebo. The material was peripheral blood, obtained in a trial of Ad26.COV2.S vaccine versus placebo. The CDR3 is CATRPNPNTGELFF. CDR3 nucleotide sequence: TGTGCCACACGCCCCAATCCTAACACCGGGGAGCTGTTTTTT.